This T cell receptor (beta chain) appears in the sequencing data of a study of blood T cell repertoires in COVID-19. Study-wide background: PBMCs, B-cell-depleted T cells, or T cells were the source of the cDNA or gDNA that made up the material.

Per the germline V gene, CDR1 is MNHNY and CDR2 is SVGAGI (reference sequence). Trimming cost V 3 bases and J 8 bases; bases outside gene matches: 7. This CDR3 spans 14 amino acids. Sequenced by immunoSEQ multiplex PCR; TCRdb stores in-frame clones only, minus some. Of more than 95,000 clones in the sample, roughly four fifths were seen once. Sequenced input: peripheral blood. This receptor was obtained from a man aged 60 to 69 with acute or convalescent COVID-19. V and J are TRBV6-6 and TRBJ1-2; 9 nucleotides line up with TRBD1. CDR3 nucleotides: TGTGCCAGCAGTTATAGGACAGGGGATTACGGCTACACCTTC. It yields the protein CASSYRTGDYGYTF.